The clone carrying this T cell receptor beta chain was recorded a few times. This sample stems from a study of CD8 T cells in ankylosing spondylitis. TCRdb passed the 5' RACE reads through MiXCR, listing each CDR3 protein once. The top ten clones hold about 45% of a sample with 30,000 to 45,000 distinct CDR3 sequences, about 15% of them seen once. Unmatched junction bases numbered 4, after V lost 0 bases and J lost 6 bases. The CDR3 is 15 amino acids. Germline CDR1 SGHTA, CDR2 FQGNSA. Material: blood. V usage is TRBV7-2 and J usage is TRBJ2-1; TRBD1 matches at 8 bases. The TCR sequence derives from a male donor with ankylosing spondylitis or in good health (not recorded which). CDR3 DNA: TGTGCCAGCAGCTTAGCGGGGACAGGATCCAATGAGCAGTTCTTC. It translates to CASSLAGTGSNEQFF.